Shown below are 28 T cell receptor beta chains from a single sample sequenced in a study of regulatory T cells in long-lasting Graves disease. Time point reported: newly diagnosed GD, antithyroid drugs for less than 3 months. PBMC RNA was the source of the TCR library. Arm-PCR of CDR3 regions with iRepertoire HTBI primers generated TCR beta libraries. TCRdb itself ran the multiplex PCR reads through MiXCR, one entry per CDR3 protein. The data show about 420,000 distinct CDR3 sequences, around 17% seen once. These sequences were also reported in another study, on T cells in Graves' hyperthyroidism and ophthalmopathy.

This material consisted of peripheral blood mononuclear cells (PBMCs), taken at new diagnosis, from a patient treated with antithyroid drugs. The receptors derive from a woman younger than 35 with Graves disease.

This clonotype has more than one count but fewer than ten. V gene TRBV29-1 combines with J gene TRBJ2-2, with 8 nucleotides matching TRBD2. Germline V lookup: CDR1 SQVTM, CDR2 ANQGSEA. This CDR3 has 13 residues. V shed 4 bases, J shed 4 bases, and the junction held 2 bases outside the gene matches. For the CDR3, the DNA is TGCAGCGTTGGCGGGAGGATCACCGGGGAGCTGTTTTTT. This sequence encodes CSVGGRITGELFF.

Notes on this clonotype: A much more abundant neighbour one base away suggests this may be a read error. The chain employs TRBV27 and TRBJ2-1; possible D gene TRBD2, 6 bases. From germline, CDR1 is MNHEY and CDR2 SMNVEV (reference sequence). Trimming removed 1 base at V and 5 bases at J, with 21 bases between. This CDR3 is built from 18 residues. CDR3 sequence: CASSLYFSSESRNNEQFF. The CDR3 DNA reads TGTGCCAGCAGTTTATATTTTTCTAGCGAGAGTAGGAACAATGAGCAGTTCTTC.

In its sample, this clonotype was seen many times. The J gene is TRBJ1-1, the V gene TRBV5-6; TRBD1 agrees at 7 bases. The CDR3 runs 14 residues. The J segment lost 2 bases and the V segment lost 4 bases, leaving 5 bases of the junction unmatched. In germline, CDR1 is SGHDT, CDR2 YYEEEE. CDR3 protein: CASSTGQINTEAFF. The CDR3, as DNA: TGTGCCAGCAGCACGGGACAGATAAACACTGAAGCTTTCTTT.

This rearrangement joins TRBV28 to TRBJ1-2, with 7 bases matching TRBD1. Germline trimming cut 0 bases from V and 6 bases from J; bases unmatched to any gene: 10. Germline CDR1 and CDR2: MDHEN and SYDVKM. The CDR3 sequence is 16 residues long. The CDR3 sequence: CASSLWFEDRNHGYTF. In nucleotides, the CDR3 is TGTGCCAGCAGTTTATGGTTCGAGGACAGGAATCATGGCTACACCTTC.

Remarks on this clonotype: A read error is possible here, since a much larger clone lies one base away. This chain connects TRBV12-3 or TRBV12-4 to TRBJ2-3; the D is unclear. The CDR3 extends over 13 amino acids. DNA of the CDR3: TGTGCCAGCAGTTTTTGGCTTGCAGATACGCAGTGTTTT. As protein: CASSFWLADTQCF.

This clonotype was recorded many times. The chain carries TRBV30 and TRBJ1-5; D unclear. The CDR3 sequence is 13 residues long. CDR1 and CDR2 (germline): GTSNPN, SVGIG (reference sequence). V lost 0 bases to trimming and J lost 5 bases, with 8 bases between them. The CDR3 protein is CAWSVGEDQPQHF. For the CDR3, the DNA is TGTGCCTGGAGTGTTGGGGAAGATCAGCCCCAGCATTTT.

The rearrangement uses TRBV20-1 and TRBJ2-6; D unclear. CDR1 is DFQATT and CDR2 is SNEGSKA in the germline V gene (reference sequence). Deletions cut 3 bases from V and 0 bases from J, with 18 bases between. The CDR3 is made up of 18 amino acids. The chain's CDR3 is CSASSATMTSSGANVLTF. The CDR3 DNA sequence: TGCAGTGCTAGTTCCGCAACCATGACGAGCTCTGGGGCCAACGTCCTGACTTTC.

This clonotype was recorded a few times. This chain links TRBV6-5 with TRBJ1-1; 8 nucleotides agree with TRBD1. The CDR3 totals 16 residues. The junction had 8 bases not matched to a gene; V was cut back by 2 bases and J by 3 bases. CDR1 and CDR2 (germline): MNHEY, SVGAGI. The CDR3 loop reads CASSYGQGIRYTEAFF. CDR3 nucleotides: TGTGCCAGCAGTTACGGACAGGGCATTAGGTACACTGAAGCTTTCTTT.

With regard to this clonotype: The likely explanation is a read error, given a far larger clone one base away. CDR3 in DNA: TGCAGCGCGACAGGGTCTTGGTACGAGCAGTTCTTC. Translating gives CSATGSWYEQFF. The rearrangement joins TRBV29-1 to TRBJ2-1, with TRBD1 matching 7 bases. After removal of 7 bases from V and 10 bases from J, the junction contained 10 bases not matched to a gene. This CDR3 region has 12 residues. Germline V gene sequence: CDR1 SQVTM, CDR2 ANQGSEA.

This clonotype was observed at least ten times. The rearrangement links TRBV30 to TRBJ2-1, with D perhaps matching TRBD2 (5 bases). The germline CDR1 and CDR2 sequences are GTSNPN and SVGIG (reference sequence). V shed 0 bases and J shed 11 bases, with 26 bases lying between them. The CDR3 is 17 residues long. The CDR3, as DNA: TGTGCCTGGAGTGTCCCCCTAGTTCGGGGTAGTAAGGCTAAGCAGTTCTTC. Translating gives CAWSVPLVRGSKAKQFF.

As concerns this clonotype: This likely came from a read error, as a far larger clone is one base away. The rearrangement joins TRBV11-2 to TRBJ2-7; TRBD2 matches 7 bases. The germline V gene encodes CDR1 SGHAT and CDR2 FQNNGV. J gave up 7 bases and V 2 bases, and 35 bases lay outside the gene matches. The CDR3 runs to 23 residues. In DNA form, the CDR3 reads TGTGCCAGCAGCTTACCAAAGGGAGGTGGCGGGAGCATTAAGAACAGACCTTACAATGAGCAGTACTTC. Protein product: CASSLPKGGGGSIKNRPYNEQYF.

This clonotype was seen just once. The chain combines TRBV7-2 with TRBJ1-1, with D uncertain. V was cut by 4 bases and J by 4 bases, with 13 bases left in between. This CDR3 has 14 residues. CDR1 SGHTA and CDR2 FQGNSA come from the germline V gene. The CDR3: CASSSRSGRTEAFF. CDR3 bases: TGTGCCAGCAGCTCACGGTCCGGGCGCACTGAAGCTTTCTTT.

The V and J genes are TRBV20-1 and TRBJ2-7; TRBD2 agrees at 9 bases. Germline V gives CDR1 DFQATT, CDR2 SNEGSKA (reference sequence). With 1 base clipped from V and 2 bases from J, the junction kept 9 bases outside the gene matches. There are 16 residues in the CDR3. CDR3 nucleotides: TGCAGTGCTAGAGTTTACTTGCGGGAGGGCCCCTACGAGCAGTACTTC. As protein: CSARVYLREGPYEQYF.

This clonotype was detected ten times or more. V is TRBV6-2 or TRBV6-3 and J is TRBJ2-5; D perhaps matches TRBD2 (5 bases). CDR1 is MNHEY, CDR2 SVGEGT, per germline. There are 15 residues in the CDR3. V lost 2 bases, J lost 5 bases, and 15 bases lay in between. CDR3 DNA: TGTGCCAGCAGTTACGGTTTCGGGATGGGGGAGACCCAGTACTTC. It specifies CASSYGFGMGETQYF.

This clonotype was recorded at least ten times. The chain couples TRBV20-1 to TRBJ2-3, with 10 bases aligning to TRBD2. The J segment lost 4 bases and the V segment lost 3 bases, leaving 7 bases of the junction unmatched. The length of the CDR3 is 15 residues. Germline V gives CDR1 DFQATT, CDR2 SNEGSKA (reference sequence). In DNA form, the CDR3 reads TGCAGTGCTAGCGCAGCTAGCGGGAGCGCAGATACGCAGTATTTT. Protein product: CSASAASGSADTQYF.

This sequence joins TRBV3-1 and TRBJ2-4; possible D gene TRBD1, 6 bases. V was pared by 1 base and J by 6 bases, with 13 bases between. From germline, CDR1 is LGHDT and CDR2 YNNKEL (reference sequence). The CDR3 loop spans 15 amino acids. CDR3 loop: CASSQVILDRNIQYF. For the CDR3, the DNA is TGTGCCAGCAGCCAAGTTATTTTGGACAGAAACATTCAGTACTTC.

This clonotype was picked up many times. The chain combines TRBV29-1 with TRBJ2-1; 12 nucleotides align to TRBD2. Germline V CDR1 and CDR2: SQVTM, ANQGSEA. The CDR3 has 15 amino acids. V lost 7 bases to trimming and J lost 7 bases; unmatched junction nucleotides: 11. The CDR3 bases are TGCAGCGCTAGACCGACTAGCGGGAGTAATAATGAGCAGTTCTTC. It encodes CSARPTSGSNNEQFF.

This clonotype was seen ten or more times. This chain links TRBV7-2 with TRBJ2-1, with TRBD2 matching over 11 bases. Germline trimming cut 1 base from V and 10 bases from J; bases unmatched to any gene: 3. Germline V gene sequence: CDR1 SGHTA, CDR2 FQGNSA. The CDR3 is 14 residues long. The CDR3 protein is CASSLELAGDEQFF. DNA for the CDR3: TGTGCCAGCAGCTTAGAACTAGCGGGAGACGAGCAGTTCTTC.

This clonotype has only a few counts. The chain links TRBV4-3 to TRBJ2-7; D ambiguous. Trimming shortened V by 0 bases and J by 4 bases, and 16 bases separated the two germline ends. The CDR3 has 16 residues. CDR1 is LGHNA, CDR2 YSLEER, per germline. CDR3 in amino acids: CASSQDLLRSMYEQYF. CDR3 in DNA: TGCGCCAGCAGCCAAGATTTACTCCGGAGTATGTACGAGCAGTACTTC.

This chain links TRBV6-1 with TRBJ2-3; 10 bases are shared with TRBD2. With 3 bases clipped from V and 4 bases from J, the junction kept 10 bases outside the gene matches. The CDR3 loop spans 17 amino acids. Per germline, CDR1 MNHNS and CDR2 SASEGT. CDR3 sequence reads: CASSDGSSGSRADTQYF. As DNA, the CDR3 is TGTGCCAGCAGTGACGGGTCTAGCGGGAGTAGGGCAGATACGCAGTATTTT.

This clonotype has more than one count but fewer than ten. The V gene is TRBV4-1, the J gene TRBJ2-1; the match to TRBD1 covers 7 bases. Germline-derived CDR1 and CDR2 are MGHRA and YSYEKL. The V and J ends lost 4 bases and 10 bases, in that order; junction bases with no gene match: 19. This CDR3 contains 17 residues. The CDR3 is CASSLPSGDSSFGEQFF. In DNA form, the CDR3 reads TGCGCCAGCAGCCTCCCCTCCGGGGACAGTTCATTTGGGGAGCAGTTCTTC.

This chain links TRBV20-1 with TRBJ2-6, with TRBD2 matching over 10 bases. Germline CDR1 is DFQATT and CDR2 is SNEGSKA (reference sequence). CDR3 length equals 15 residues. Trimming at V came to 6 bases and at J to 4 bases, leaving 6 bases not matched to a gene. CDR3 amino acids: CSALAGALGANVLTF. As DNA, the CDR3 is TGCAGTGCCCTAGCGGGAGCTTTGGGGGCCAACGTCCTGACTTTC.

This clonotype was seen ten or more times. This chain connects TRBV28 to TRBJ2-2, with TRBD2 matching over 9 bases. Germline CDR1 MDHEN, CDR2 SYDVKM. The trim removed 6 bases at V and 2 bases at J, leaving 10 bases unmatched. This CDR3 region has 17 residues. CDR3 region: CASRELGAGGNTGELFF. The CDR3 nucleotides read TGTGCCAGCAGGGAACTAGGAGCGGGAGGAAACACCGGGGAGCTGTTTTTT.

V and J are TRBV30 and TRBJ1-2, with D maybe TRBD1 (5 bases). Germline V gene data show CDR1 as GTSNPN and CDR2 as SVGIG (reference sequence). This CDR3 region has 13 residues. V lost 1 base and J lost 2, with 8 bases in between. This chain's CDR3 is CAWSEGRNYGYTF. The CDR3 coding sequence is TGTGCCTGGAGTGAGGGACGCAACTATGGCTACACCTTC. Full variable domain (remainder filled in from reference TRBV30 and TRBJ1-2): SQTIHQWPATLVQPVGSPLSLECTVEGTSNPNLYWYRQAAGRGLQLLFYSVGIGQISSEVPQNLSASRPQDRQFILSSKKLLLSDSGFYLCAWSEGRNYGYTFGSGTRLTVV.

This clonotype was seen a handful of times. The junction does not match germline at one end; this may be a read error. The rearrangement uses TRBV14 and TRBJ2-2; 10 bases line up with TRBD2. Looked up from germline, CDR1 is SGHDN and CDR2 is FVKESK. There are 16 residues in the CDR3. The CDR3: CASSQTTSGYTEELFF. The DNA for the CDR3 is TGTGCCAGCAGCCAAACGACTAGCGGGTACACCGAGGAGCTGTTTTTT.

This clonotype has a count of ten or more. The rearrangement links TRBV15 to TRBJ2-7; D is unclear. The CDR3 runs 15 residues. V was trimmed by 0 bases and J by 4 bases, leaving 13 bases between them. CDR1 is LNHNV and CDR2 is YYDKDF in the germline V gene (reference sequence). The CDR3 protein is CATSRDRAGSYEQYF. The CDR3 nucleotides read TGTGCCACCAGCAGAGATAGGGCAGGATCATACGAGCAGTACTTC. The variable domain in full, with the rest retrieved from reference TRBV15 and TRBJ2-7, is DAMVIQNPRYQVTQFGKPVTLSCSQTLNHNVMYWYQQKSSQAPKLLFHYYDKDFNNEADTPDNFQSRRPNTSFCFLDIRSPGLGDTAMYLCATSRDRAGSYEQYFGPGTRLTVT.

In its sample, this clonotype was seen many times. CDR3 DNA sequence: TGTGCCAGCAGCTATCGACAGAGAGATACGCAGTATTTT. Amino acids: CASSYRQRDTQYF. V is TRBV9 and J is TRBJ2-3; possible D gene TRBD1, 5 bases. The CDR3 is made up of 13 amino acids. V gave up 4 bases and J gave up 5 bases, with 11 bases separating them. Germline V gene data show CDR1 as SGDLS and CDR2 as YYNGEE.

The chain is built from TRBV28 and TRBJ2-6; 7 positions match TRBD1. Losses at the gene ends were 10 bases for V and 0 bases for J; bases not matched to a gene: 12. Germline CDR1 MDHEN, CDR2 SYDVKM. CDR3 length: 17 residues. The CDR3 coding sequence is TGTGCCACCAGGGGACAGTCCCACCACTCTGGGGCCAACGTCCTGACTTTC. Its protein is CATRGQSHHSGANVLTF.